This T cell receptor (beta chain) was captured by sequencing in a study of blood T cell repertoires in COVID-19. Allocation to cohorts depended on clinical history reported by the participants. The study counted Cohort 3 donors as recovered given two negative PCRs, clearance, or symptom resolution. This table comes from immunoSEQ multiplex PCR, and its TCRdb copy is limited to in-frame clones, with some not included. The data contain over 250,000 clones, 85% to 90% of them seen just once; the ten biggest clones take up 1.9%. This clone showed up just a few times. The CDR3 runs to 16 residues. The germline CDR1 and CDR2 sequences are KGHDR and SFDVKD. V shed 3 bases, J shed 7 bases, and the junction held 8 bases outside the gene matches.

Specimen: PBMCs or T cells enriched from blood (not recorded which). V gene TRBV24-1 combines with J gene TRBJ2-1; TRBD2 agrees at 10 bases. The receptor was isolated from a woman aged 55-70 years who had recovered from COVID-19. In nucleotides, the CDR3 is TGTGCCACCAGTGATCGAGCGGGAGGGCCTTGGAATGAGCAGTTCTTC. Translation: CATSDRAGGPWNEQFF.